These T cell receptor beta chains were read from a single sample in a study of T-cell memory formation after mild COVID-19. MiXCR was run by TCRdb on the 5' RACE reads, yielding one entry per CDR3 protein. Of roughly 280,000 distinct CDR3 sequences listed, over 7% are singletons. Sequencing used PBMCs or a T cell subset sorted from them (not recorded which). These receptors were taken from a man younger than 35 who had mild COVID-19 (a few samples of this study predate the infection). Cell type and time point are not known. Each CDR3 is given with its conserved first and last residue. The D gene is left open where the match is weak. Rows may omit the clone size; those that give it use once, few, many or a size class.

TRBV6-5	TRBJ2-1	few	TRBD1	TGTGCCAGCAGTTACACCATGACAGGGCCGGTATACAATGAGCAGTTCTTC	CASSYTMTGPVYNEQFF
TRBV5-6	TRBJ2-7	few	TRBD1	TGTGCCAGTGATCGGGACAGGGGTTTGCGCGAGCAGTACTTC	CASDRDRGLREQYF
TRBV7-9	TRBJ1-1	.	.	TGTGCCAGCAGCTCCGGCCATGGGGGTGGATACAGCACTGAAGCTTTCTTT	CASSSGHGGGYSTEAFF
TRBV6-5	TRBJ1-6	.	.	TGTGCCAGCAGACAGACGAGCTCCTATAATTCACCCCTCCACTTT	CASRQTSSYNSPLHF
TRBV7-7	TRBJ2-7	few	.	TGTGCCAGCAGCAGAGGGGAGACCTACGAGCAGTACTTC	CASSRGETYEQYF
TRBV4-3	TRBJ1-5	many	TRBD1	TGCGCCAGCAGCCCAACAGGGGACAGTTATCAGCCCCAGCATTTT	CASSPTGDSYQPQHF
TRBV27	TRBJ2-3	few	TRBD1	TGTGCCAGCAGTTTATCCATGACAGGGGGCCCAGATACGCAGTATTTT	CASSLSMTGGPDTQYF
TRBV28	TRBJ2-3	.	.	TGTGCCAGCATCCTAGGGACCACAGATACGCAGTATTTT	CASILGTTDTQYF
TRBV7-3	TRBJ2-3	few	TRBD1	TGTGCCAGCAGTCTTAGGTCCGGACAGGGGGCAACAGATACGCAGTATTTT	CASSLRSGQGATDTQYF
TRBV5-5	TRBJ1-2	.	.	TGTGCCAGCAGCTCTCGGGACCGTGGCTACACCTTC	CASSSRDRGYTF
TRBV7-9	TRBJ1-2	many	.	TGTGCCAGCAGCCCCAGGAGCGCATATGGCTACACCTTC	CASSPRSAYGYTF
TRBV14	TRBJ1-4	few	.	TGTGCCAGCAGCCAATACCTTGGGGATCATGAAAAACTGTTTTTT	CASSQYLGDHEKLFF
TRBV27	TRBJ2-5	.	TRBD1	TGTGCCAGCTCCTCCGACAGGGCGGTTAGTGGGACCCAGTACTTC	CASSSDRAVSGTQYF
TRBV20-1	TRBJ2-7	many	.	TGCAGTGCTGGGGGGCCGGGGAGGTACGAGCAGTACTTC	CSAGGPGRYEQYF
TRBV11-2	TRBJ2-3	few	.	TGTGCCAGCAGCTCGCGTAGGGCTCTCCTTCGCACAGATACGCAGTATTTT	CASSSRRALLRTDTQYF
TRBV4-2	TRBJ1-1	.	.	TGTGCCAGCAGCCAAGATAGGGTCCAGGGCCGTGAAGCTTTCTTT	CASSQDRVQGREAFF
TRBV11-3	TRBJ2-1	.	TRBD2	TGTGCCAGCAGCCCTTACGGGGAGCGGGGTGAGCAGTTCTTC	CASSPYGERGEQFF
TRBV7-9	TRBJ2-3	few	.	TGTGCCAGCAGCCCTTTCGGGGGGCAGGCAGATACGCAGTATTTT	CASSPFGGQADTQYF
TRBV5-1	TRBJ2-5	many	.	TGCGCCAGCAGCTTGTTCGGATCCATGGAGACCCAGTACTTC	CASSLFGSMETQYF
TRBV7-2	TRBJ2-1	few	TRBD2	TGTGCCAGCAGCTTCCCAGCGGGGGGGCTTGGTGAGCAGTTCTTC	CASSFPAGGLGEQFF
TRBV7-8	TRBJ2-1	.	TRBD2	TGTGCCAGCAGCTTACTAGCGGGGCCTGAGCAGTTCTTC	CASSLLAGPEQFF
TRBV4-1	TRBJ2-7	.	.	TGCGCCAGCAGCCCATTCGGGACCGCAGCCTACGAGCAGTACTTC	CASSPFGTAAYEQYF
TRBV18	TRBJ1-1	.	.	TGTGCCAGCTCACCATCCCCTGCCCTCACTGAAGCTTTCTTT	CASSPSPALTEAFF
TRBV9	TRBJ1-6	many	.	TGTGCCAGCAGCGTAGCAAAGAGCTATAATTCACCCCTCCACTTT	CASSVAKSYNSPLHF
TRBV12-3/TRBV12-4	TRBJ2-7	many	TRBD1	TGTGCCAGCAGCCTCCCTACGGGACAGGGGTACCACGAGCAGTACTTC	CASSLPTGQGYHEQYF
TRBV6-2/TRBV6-3	TRBJ1-2	few	.	TGTGCCAGCAGTTTCCTCGATCGGGTGGGGGTCGATGGCTACACCTTC	CASSFLDRVGVDGYTF
TRBV7-3	TRBJ2-2	once	.	TGTGCCAGCAGCTTAAACTTGGCCGGGGAGCTGTTTTTT	CASSLNLAGELFF
TRBV15	TRBJ1-5	few	.	TGTGCCACCAGCAGAGCTGCGGTTGACAGGAATCAGCCCCAGCATTTT	CATSRAAVDRNQPQHF
TRBV23-1	TRBJ2-4	few	.	TGCGCCAGCAGTCAATCGCCATTCCGGCGGGTAGCCAAAAACATTCAGTACTTC	CASSQSPFRRVAKNIQYF
TRBV20-1	TRBJ1-2	few	TRBD1	TGCAGTGCTAGGACCACAGGGGGAGCTAACTATGGCTACACCTTC	CSARTTGGANYGYTF
TRBV5-6	TRBJ2-1	.	TRBD2	TGTGCCAGCAGCTCCGGGAGGTGGCAGTTCTTC	CASSSGRWQFF
TRBV12-3/TRBV12-4	TRBJ2-3	.	.	TGTGCCAGCAGTCCTGACGGACCTCGTACAGATACGCAGTATTTT	CASSPDGPRTDTQYF
TRBV18	TRBJ2-1	.	.	TGTGCCAGCTCACCACCCCACCGCTCCTACAATGAGCAGTTCTTC	CASSPPHRSYNEQFF
TRBV19	TRBJ2-1	few	.	TGTGCCAGTAGTAGGCTCGGAGCGAGCCCCTACAATGAGCAGTTCTTC	CASSRLGASPYNEQFF
TRBV29-1	TRBJ2-2	few	.	TGCAGCGTTGAAGTGTTTGGGACACCCATCGCGAACACCGGGGAGCTGTTTTTT	CSVEVFGTPIANTGELFF
TRBV20-1	TRBJ2-3	few	.	TGCAGTGCGGATCGGGGCACAGATACGCAGTATTTT	CSADRGTDTQYF
TRBV6-6	TRBJ2-1	.	TRBD1	TGTGCCAGCAGTAGCATAGACAGGGGATCCTACAATGAGCAGTTCTTC	CASSSIDRGSYNEQFF
TRBV5-1	TRBJ2-7	.	TRBD1	TGCGCCAGCAGCTGGGACAGGCTCTACGAGCAGTACTTC	CASSWDRLYEQYF
TRBV5-6	TRBJ2-6	few	.	TGTGCCAGCAGCTTGGGCGGGTTCTCTGGGGCCAACGTCCTGACTTTC	CASSLGGFSGANVLTF
TRBV3-1	TRBJ2-5	.	.	TGTGCCAGCAGCCAATTCTACCTCGGCCAAGAGACCCAGTACTTC	CASSQFYLGQETQYF
TRBV12-5	TRBJ2-3	few	TRBD2	TGTGCTAGTGGTCCCGGTGTAGCGGGACTCACAGATACGCAGTATTTT	CASGPGVAGLTDTQYF
TRBV4-2	TRBJ2-4	few	.	TGTGCCAGCAGCCAAGATCGGGCCCGGGAAAACATTCAGTACTTC	CASSQDRARENIQYF
TRBV5-5	TRBJ2-1	.	.	TGTGCCAGCAGCAGCTCGGGCCGGCACTCCTACAATGAGCAGTTCTTC	CASSSSGRHSYNEQFF
TRBV2	TRBJ2-1	few	.	TGTGCCAGCACTTTTTGGGGGCTTGCAGAGGAGCAGTTCTTC	CASTFWGLAEEQFF
TRBV5-1	TRBJ1-6	many	.	TGCGCCAGCAGCCTCGACTTGGGGTCACCCCTCCACTTT	CASSLDLGSPLHF
TRBV20-1	TRBJ1-1	.	.	TGCAGTGCTAGTCCCCATGGGGACACTGAAGCTTTCTTT	CSASPHGDTEAFF
TRBV7-2	TRBJ2-3	.	TRBD2	TGTGCCAGCACCCTTAGCGGGCCTGCCGATACGCAGTATTTT	CASTLSGPADTQYF
TRBV20-1	TRBJ2-5	.	TRBD2	TGCAGTGCAACAAAACCGGGACTAGCGGACCAAGAGACCCAGTACTTC	CSATKPGLADQETQYF
TRBV12-3/TRBV12-4	TRBJ2-7	.	.	TGTGCCAGCAGTTCTCCGTCGACCCCCTACGAGCAGTACTTC	CASSSPSTPYEQYF
TRBV15	TRBJ1-2	.	TRBD1	TGTGCCACCAGCAGATCCCGGGACAGGGCCATCTATGGCTACACCTTC	CATSRSRDRAIYGYTF
TRBV21-1	TRBJ1-5	.	.	TGTGCCAGCAGCAAAGGTCACAGCCGCAATCAGCCCCAGCATTTT	CASSKGHSRNQPQHF
TRBV7-2	TRBJ2-5	.	TRBD1	TGTGCCAGCAGCTTCAGGCAGCCAGGGGGAGAGACCCAGTACTTC	CASSFRQPGGETQYF
TRBV12-3/TRBV12-4	TRBJ2-2	many	TRBD1	TGTGCCAGCAGTTCCGGACAGGGCGCGGGGGAGCTGTTTTTT	CASSSGQGAGELFF
TRBV7-2	TRBJ1-2	few	.	TGTGCCAGCAGCACCGGCAGGGACGATGGCTACACCTTC	CASSTGRDDGYTF